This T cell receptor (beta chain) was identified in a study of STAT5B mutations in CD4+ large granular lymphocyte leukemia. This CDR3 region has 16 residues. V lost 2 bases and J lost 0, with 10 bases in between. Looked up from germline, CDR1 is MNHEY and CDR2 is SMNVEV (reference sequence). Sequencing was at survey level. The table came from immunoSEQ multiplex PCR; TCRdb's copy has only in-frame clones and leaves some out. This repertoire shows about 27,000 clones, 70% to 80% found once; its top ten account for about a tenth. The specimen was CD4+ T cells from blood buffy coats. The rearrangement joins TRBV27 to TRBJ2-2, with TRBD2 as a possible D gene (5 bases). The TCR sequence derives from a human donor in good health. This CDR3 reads CASSLKASPNTGELFF. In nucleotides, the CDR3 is TGTGCCAGCAGTTTAAAGGCTAGCCCGAACACCGGGGAGCTGTTTTTT.